The T cell receptor (beta chain) described here comes from a study of cytomegalovirus exposure and HLA in healthy donors. This PCR relied on a set of 60 Vbeta primers and 13 Jbeta primers. Clones were sequenced by immunoSEQ multiplex PCR, and TCRdb holds only the in-frame ones, with some missing. In the table there are roughly 170,000 clones, 81% of which are singletons. The sequence was obtained from a woman under 40 in good health and CMV-seronegative. Material for sequencing was PBMCs.

The CDR3 DNA sequence: TGTGCCAGCAGTTTCGACACTTATGGCTACACCTTC. Protein: CASSFDTYGYTF. V gene TRBV28 combines with J gene TRBJ1-2; D ambiguous. The CDR3 spans 12 residues. Germline V gene lookup returns CDR1 MDHEN and CDR2 SYDVKM. Trimming shortened V by 3 bases and J by 5 bases, and 7 bases separated the two germline ends.